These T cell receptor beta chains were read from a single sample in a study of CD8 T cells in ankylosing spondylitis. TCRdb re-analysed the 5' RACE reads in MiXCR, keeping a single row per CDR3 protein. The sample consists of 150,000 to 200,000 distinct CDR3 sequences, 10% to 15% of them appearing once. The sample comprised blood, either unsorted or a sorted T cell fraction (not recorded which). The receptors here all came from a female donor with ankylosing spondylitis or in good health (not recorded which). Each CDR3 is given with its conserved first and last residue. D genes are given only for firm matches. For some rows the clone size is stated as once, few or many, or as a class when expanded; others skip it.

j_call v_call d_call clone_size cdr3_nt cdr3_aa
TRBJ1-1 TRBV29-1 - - TGCAGCGTTGAGAGGACCACTGAAGCTTTCTTT CSVERTTEAFF
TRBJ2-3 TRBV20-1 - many TGCAGTGCTAGAGTAGCGACTAGCACAGATACGCAGTATTTT CSARVATSTDTQYF
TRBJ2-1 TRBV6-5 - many TGTGCCAGCAAGAGGGGAGCCAATGAGCAGTTCTTC CASKRGANEQFF
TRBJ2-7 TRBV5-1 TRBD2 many TGCGCCAGCAGCTTGGCCGGGACTAGCTACGACGAGCAGTACTTC CASSLAGTSYDEQYF
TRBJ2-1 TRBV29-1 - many TGCAGCGTTCCACTATGGAATGAGCAGTTCTTC CSVPLWNEQFF
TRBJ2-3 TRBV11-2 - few TGTGCCAGCAGCACTAGACTGACAGATACGCAGTATTTT CASSTRLTDTQYF
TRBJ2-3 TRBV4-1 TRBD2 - TGCGCCAGCAGCCAAGATAGCGGGGGGAGCACAGATACGCAGTATTTT CASSQDSGGSTDTQYF
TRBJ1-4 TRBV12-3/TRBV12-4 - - TGTACCAGCAGTTTACGTAATGAAAAACTGTTTTTT CTSSLRNEKLFF
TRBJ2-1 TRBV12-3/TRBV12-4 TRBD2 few TGTGCCAGCAGTTATCTAGCGGGAGAGGATGAGCAGTTCTTC CASSYLAGEDEQFF
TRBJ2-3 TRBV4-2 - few TGTGCCAGCAGCCCCCCCCGAGGCGGGAATGCAGATACGCAGTATTTT CASSPPRGGNADTQYF
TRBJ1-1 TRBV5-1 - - TGCGCCAGCAGCTCATCTTTGACAGGCTCGAACACTGAAGCTTTCTTT CASSSSLTGSNTEAFF
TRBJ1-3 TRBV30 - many TGTGCCTGGAGTATGAAGTCTGGAAACACCATATATTTT CAWSMKSGNTIYF
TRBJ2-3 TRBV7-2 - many TGTGCCAGCAGTACCTTAGCGGACACTACAGATACGCAGTATTTT CASSTLADTTDTQYF
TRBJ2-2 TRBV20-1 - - TGCAGTGCTAAAGTGCGGGGTAGCACCGGGGAGCTGTTTTTT CSAKVRGSTGELFF